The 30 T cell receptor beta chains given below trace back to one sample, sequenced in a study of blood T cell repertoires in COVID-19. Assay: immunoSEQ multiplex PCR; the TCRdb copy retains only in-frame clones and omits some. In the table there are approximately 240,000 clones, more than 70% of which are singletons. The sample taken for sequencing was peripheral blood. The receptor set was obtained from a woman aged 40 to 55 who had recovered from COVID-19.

In DNA form, the CDR3 reads TGTGCCAGCAGTCCCTCAGGGACAGCGAACACCGGGGAGCTGTTTTTT. It is translated as CASSPSGTANTGELFF. The V and J genes are TRBV28 and TRBJ2-2; 7 bases match TRBD1. The J segment lost 0 bases and the V segment lost 5 bases, leaving 6 bases of the junction unmatched. This CDR3 has 16 residues. Germline values: CDR1 MDHEN, CDR2 SYDVKM.

CDR3 sequence (DNA): TGCGCCAGCAGGTTAACAGGGGACGAGTTCTTC. This sequence encodes CASRLTGDEFF. The chain employs TRBV5-1 and TRBJ2-1; 7 bases are a match to TRBD1. Germline lookup yields CDR1 SGHRS and CDR2 YFSETQ. CDR3 size: 11 residues. The V and J ends lost 5 bases and 14 bases, in that order; junction bases with no gene match: 7.

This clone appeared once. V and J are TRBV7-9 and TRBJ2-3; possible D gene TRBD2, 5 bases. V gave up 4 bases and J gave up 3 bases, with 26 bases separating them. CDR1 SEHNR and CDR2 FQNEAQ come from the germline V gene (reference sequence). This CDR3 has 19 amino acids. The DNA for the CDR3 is TGTGCCAGCAGCTCCCAAAGCCAGGAACTAGGTCTAAAGACAGATACGCAGTATTTT. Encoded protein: CASSSQSQELGLKTDTQYF.

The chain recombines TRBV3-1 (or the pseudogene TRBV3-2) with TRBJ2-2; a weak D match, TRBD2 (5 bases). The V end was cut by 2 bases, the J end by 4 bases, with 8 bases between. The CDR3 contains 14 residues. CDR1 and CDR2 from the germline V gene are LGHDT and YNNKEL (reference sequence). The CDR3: CASSQTDSTGELFF. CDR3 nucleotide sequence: TGTGCCAGCAGCCAAACGGACTCCACCGGGGAGCTGTTTTTT.

The CDR3 coding sequence is TGCGCCAGCAGCCAAGGGGACAGGGCGGCTGGCTATGGCTACACCTTC. This encodes CASSQGDRAAGYGYTF. The chain couples TRBV4-1 to TRBJ1-2, with 9 bases matching TRBD1. CDR1 is MGHRA and CDR2 is YSYEKL in the germline V gene. J lost 4 bases, V lost 1 base, and 7 bases had no gene match. This CDR3 has 16 amino acids.

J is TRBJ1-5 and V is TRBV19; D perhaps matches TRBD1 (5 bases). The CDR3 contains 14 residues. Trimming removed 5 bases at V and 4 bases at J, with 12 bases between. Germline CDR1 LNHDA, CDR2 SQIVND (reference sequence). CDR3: CASSGDGTNQPQHF. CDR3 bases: TGTGCCAGTAGTGGGGACGGGACTAATCAGCCCCAGCATTTT.

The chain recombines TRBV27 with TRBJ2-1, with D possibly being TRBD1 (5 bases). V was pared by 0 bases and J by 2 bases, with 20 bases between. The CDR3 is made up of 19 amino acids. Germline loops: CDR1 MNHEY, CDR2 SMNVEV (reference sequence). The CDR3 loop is CASSLSPQSTGLTYNEQFF. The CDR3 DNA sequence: TGTGCCAGCAGTTTATCCCCCCAGTCTACAGGTCTAACCTACAATGAGCAGTTCTTC.

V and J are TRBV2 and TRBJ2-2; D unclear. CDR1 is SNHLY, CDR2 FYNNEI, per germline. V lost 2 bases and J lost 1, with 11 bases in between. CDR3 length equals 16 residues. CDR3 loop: CASSEFRQVNTGELFF. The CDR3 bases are TGTGCCAGCAGTGAATTCCGCCAGGTGAACACCGGGGAGCTGTTTTTT.

The CDR3 loop reads CASSIPGGSGYTF. CDR3 sequence (DNA): TGTGCCAGTAGTATACCCGGGGGAAGTGGCTACACCTTC. V gene TRBV19 combines with J gene TRBJ1-2; D is possibly TRBD1 (5 bases). The V gene's germline CDR1 is LNHDA and CDR2 SQIVND (reference sequence). Trimming removed 2 bases from V and 7 bases from J, with 11 bases in between. This CDR3 comprises 13 residues. The complete variable domain, with remaining parts taken from reference TRBV19 and TRBJ1-2, reads DGGITQSPKYLFRKEGQNVTLSCEQNLNHDAMYWYRQDPGQGLRLIYYSQIVNDFQKGDIAEGYSVSREKKESFPLTVTSAQKNPTAFYLCASSIPGGSGYTFGSGTRLTVV.

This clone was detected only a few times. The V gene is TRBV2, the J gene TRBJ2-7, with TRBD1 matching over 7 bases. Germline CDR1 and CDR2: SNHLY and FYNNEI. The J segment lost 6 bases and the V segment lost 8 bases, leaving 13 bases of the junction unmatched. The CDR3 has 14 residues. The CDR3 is CASGARTGLLEQYF. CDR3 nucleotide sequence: TGTGCCAGCGGGGCCCGGACAGGCCTCCTCGAGCAGTACTTC.

The CDR3 DNA follows: TGTGCCAGCAGCTTGTTTACGGGAGGGATTAGCACAGATACGCAGTATTTT. Protein sequence: CASSLFTGGISTDTQYF. The chain employs TRBV7-2 and TRBJ2-3, with 8 bases that match TRBD2. Germline V gene data show CDR1 as SGHTA and CDR2 as FQGNSA. J lost 0 bases, V lost 3 bases, and 8 bases had no gene match. The CDR3 covers 17 residues. Full variable domain (outside the CDR3, taken from reference TRBV7-2 and TRBJ2-3): GAGVSQSPSNKVTEKGKDVELRCDPISGHTALYWYRQSLGQGLEFLIYFQGNSAPDKSGLPSDRFSAERTGGSVSTLTIQRTQQEDSAVYLCASSLFTGGISTDTQYFGPGTRLTVL.

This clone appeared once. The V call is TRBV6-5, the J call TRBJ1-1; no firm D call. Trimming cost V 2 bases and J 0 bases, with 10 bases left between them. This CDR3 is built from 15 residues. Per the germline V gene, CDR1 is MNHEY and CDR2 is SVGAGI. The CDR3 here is CASSYRTGMNTEAFF. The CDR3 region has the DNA TGTGCCAGCAGTTACCGGACGGGGATGAACACTGAAGCTTTCTTT.

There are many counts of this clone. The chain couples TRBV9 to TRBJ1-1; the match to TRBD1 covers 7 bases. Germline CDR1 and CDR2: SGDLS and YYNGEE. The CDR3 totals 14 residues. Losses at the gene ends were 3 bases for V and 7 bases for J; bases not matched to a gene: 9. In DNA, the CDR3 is TGTGCCAGCAGCGCTTTGACAGGGAGGAATGAAGCTTTCTTT. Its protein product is CASSALTGRNEAFF.

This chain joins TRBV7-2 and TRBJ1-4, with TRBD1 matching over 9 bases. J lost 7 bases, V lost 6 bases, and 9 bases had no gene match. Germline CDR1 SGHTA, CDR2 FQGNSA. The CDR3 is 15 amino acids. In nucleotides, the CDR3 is TGTGCCAGCAGTTTTGGGGACAGGGTTTTTGAAAAACTGTTTTTT. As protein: CASSFGDRVFEKLFF.

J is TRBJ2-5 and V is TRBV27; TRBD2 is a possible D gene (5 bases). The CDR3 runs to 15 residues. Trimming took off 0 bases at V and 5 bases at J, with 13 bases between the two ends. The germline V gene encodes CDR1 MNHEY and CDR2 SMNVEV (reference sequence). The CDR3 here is CASSLSDPRVETQYF. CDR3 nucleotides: TGTGCCAGCAGTTTATCGGACCCGAGGGTGGAGACCCAGTACTTC.

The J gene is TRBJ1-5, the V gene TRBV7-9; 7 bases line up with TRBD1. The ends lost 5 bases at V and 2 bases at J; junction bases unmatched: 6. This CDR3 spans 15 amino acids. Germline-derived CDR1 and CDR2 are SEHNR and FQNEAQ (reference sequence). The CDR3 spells CASSEQGSGNQPQHF. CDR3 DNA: TGTGCCAGCAGCGAACAGGGGAGTGGCAATCAGCCCCAGCATTTT. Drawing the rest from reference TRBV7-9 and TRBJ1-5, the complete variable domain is DTGVSQNPRHKITKRGQNVTFRCDPISEHNRLYWYRQTLGQGPEFLTYFQNEAQLEKSRLLSDRFSAERPKGSFSTLEIQRTEQGDSAMYLCASSEQGSGNQPQHFGDGTRLSIL.

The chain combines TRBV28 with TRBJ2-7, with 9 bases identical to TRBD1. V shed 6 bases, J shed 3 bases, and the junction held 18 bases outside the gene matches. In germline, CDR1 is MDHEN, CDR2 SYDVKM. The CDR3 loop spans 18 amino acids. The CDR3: CASRSRGTGTRERYEQYF. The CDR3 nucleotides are TGTGCCAGCAGATCCCGCGGGACAGGGACGCGGGAGCGCTACGAGCAGTACTTC.

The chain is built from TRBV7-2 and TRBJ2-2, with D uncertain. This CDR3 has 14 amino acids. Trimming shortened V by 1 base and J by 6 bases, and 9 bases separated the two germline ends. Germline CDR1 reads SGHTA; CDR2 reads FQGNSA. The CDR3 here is CASSLVTRAGELFF. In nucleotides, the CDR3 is TGTGCCAGCAGCTTAGTTACTCGGGCCGGGGAGCTGTTTTTT. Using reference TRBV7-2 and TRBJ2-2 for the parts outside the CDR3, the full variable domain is GAGVSQSPSNKVTEKGKDVELRCDPISGHTALYWYRQSLGQGLEFLIYFQGNSAPDKSGLPSDRFSAERTGGSVSTLTIQRTQQEDSAVYLCASSLVTRAGELFFGEGSRLTVL.

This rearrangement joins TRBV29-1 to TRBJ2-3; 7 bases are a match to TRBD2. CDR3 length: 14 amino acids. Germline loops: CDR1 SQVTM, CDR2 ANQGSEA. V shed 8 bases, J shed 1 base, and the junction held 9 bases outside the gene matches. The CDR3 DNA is TGCAGCAAGAGGGCGGGGGAGGGCACAGATACGCAGTATTTT. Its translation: CSKRAGEGTDTQYF.

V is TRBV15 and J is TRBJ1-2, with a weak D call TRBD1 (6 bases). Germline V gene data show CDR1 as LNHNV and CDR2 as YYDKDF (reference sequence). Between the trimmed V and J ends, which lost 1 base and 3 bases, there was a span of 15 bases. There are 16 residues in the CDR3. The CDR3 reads CATSRGSSRTDYGYTF. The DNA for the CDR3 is TGTGCCACCAGCAGAGGAAGCAGTAGGACAGACTATGGCTACACCTTC. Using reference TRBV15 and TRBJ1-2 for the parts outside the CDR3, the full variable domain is DAMVIQNPRYQVTQFGKPVTLSCSQTLNHNVMYWYQQKSSQAPKLLFHYYDKDFNNEADTPDNFQSRRPNTSFCFLDIRSPGLGDTAMYLCATSRGSSRTDYGYTFGSGTRLTVV.

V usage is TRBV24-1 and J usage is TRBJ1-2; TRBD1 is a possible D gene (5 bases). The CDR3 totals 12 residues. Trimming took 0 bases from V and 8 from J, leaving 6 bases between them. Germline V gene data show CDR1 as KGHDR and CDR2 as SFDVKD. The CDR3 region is CATSDLGAGYTF. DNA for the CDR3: TGTGCCACCAGTGATTTGGGGGCCGGCTACACCTTC.

The DNA of the CDR3 is TGTGCCAGCAGTGGGGTCCCATACGGGAAAGAGACCCAGTACTTC. Its protein is CASSGVPYGKETQYF. The J gene is TRBJ2-5, the V gene TRBV2; a possible D gene is TRBD2 (5 bases). The V gene's germline CDR1 is SNHLY and CDR2 FYNNEI. The CDR3 consists of 15 residues. V lost 4 bases to trimming and J lost 3 bases, with 15 bases between them.

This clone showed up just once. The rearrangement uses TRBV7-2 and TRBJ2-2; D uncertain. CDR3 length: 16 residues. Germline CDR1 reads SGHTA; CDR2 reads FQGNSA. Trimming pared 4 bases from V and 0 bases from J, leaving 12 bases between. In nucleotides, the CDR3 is TGTGCCAGCAGCTCAGCCCGCAGAACGAACACCGGGGAGCTGTTTTTT. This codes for CASSSARRTNTGELFF.

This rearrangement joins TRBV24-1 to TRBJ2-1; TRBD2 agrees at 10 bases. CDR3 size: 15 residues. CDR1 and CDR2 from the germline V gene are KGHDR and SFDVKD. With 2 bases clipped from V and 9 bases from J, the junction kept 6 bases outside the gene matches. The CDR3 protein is CATSDSASGSFEQFF. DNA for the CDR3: TGTGCCACCAGTGATTCGGCTAGCGGGAGCTTTGAGCAGTTCTTC.

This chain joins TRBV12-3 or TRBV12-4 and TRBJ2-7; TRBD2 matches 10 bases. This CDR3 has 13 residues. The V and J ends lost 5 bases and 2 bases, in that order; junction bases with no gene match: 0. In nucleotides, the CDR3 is TGTGCCAGCAGTAGCGGGGGGGCCTACGAGCAGTACTTC. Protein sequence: CASSSGGAYEQYF.

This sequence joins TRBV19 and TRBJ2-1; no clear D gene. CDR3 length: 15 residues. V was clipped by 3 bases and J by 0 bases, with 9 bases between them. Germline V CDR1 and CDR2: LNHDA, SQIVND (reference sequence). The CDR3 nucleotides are TGTGCCAGTAGTATCTTGCCGGTCTCCTACAATGAGCAGTTCTTC. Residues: CASSILPVSYNEQFF. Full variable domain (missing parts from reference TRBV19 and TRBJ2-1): DGGITQSPKYLFRKEGQNVTLSCEQNLNHDAMYWYRQDPGQGLRLIYYSQIVNDFQKGDIAEGYSVSREKKESFPLTVTSAQKNPTAFYLCASSILPVSYNEQFFGPGTRLTVL.

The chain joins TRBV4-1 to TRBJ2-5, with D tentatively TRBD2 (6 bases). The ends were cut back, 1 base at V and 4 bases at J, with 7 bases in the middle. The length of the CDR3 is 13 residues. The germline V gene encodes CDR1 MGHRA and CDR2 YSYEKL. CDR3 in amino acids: CASSQAGVETQYF. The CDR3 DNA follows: TGCGCCAGCAGCCAAGCGGGGGTAGAGACCCAGTACTTC.

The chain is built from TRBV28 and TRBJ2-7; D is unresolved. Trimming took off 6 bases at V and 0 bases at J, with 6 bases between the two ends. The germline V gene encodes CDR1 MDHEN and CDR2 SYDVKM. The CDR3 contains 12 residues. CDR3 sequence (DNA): TGTGCCAGCAGCTATAGCTCCTACGAGCAGTACTTC. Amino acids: CASSYSSYEQYF.

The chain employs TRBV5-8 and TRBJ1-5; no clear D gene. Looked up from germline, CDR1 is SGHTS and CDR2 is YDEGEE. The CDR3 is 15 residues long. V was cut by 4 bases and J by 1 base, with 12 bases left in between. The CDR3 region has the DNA TGTGCCAGCAGCCGGCGGACGGGGAGCAATCAGCCCCAGCATTTT. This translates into CASSRRTGSNQPQHF.

In DNA form, the CDR3 reads TGTGCCAGCAGCTTGGGCCCGAATAATTCACCCCTCCACTTT. This sequence encodes CASSLGPNNSPLHF. This chain connects TRBV11-3 to TRBJ1-6; D is ambiguous. The germline gives CDR1 SGHNT, CDR2 YENEEA. With 3 bases removed from V and 5 bases from J, the gap between germline ends came to 8 bases. This CDR3 spans 14 amino acids.